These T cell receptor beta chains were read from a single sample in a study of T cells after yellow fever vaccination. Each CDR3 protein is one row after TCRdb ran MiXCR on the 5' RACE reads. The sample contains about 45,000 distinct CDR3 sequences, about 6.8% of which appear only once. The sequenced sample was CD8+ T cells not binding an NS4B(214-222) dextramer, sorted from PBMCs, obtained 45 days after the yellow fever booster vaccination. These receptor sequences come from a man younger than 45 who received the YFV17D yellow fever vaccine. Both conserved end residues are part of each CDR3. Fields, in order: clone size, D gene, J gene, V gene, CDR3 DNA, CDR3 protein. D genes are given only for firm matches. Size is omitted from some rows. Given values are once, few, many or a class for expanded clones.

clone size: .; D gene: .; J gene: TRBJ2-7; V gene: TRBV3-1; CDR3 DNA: TGTGCCAGCAGCCACCAGATCCCAGGGGCGAACTACGAGCAGTACTTC; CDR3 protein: CASSHQIPGANYEQYF
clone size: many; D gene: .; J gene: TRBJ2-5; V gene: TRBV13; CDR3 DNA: TGTGCCAGCAGCTACCGGACGCAAGAGACCCAGTACTTC; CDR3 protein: CASSYRTQETQYF
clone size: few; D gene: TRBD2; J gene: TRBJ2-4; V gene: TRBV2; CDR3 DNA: TGTGCCAGCAGTGAAGACGGGAGCGGGAGTGGTTGGGACATTCAGTACTTC; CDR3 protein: CASSEDGSGSGWDIQYF
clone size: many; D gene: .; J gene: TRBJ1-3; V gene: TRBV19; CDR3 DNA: TGTGCCAGTAGTATGACAGGCTCTGGAAGCACCATATATTTT; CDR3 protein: CASSMTGSGSTIYF
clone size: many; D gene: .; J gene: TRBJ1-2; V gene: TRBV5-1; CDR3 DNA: TGCGCCAGCAGCTTGGATTCAGGGTATGGCTACACCTTC; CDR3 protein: CASSLDSGYGYTF
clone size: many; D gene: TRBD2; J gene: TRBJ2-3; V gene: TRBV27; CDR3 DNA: TGTGCCAGCAGTGCGCCGGGACTAGCTCCAGATACGCAGTATTTT; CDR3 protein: CASSAPGLAPDTQYF
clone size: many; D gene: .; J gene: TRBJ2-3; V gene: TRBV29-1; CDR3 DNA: TGCAGCGTCGTCGACTCCTCCGATACGCAGTATTTT; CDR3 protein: CSVVDSSDTQYF
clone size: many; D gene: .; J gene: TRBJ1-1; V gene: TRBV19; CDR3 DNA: TGTGCCAGCAGGCCGCGCGGGAACACTGAAGCTTTCTTT; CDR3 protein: CASRPRGNTEAFF
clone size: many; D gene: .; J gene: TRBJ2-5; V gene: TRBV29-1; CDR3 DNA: TGCAGCGCTTTAACCGGGCCCGTAGCCCAGTACTTC; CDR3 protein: CSALTGPVAQYF
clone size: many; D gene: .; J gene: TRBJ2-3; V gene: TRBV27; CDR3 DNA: TGTGCCAGCAGTCCCACCGCTAGCACAGATACGCAGTATTTT; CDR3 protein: CASSPTASTDTQYF
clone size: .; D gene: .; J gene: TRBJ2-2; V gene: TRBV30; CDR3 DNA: TGTGCCTGGAGTACTGGGTCCCACACCGGGGAGCTGTTTTTT; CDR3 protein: CAWSTGSHTGELFF
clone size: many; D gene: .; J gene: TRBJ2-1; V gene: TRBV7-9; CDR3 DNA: TGTGCCAGCAGCTCCCCGACAAGGGTAAATGAGCAGTTCTTC; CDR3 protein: CASSSPTRVNEQFF
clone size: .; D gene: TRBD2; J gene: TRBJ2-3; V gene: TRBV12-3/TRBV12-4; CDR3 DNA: TGTGCCAGCAGTCTAAGTAGCGGGAGCACAGATACGCAGTATTTT; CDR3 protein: CASSLSSGSTDTQYF
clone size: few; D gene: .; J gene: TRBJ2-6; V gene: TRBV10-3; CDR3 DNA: TGTGCCATCAGTTCAGAAGACTCTGGGGCCAACGTCCTGACTTTC; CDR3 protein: CAISSEDSGANVLTF
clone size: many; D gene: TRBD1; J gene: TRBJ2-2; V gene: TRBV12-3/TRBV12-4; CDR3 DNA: TGTGCCAGCAGGGAGACAGGGGCGTGGACCGGGGAGCTGTTTTTT; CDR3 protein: CASRETGAWTGELFF